These 23 T cell receptor beta chains share one sample of origin, sequenced in a study of cytomegalovirus exposure and HLA in healthy donors. The assay was immunoSEQ multiplex PCR, and TCRdb's table has in-frame clones only and misses some. Among 250,000 to 400,000 clones listed, around 90% were seen once. Sequencing was carried out using PBMCs. These receptors were obtained from a man aged 25 to 40 in good health and CMV-seronegative.

The chain links TRBV5-5 to TRBJ2-7, with TRBD2 identical over 13 bases. V dropped 4 bases and J dropped 2; count of bases not matched to a gene: 15. The germline V gene has CDR1 SGHKS and CDR2 YYEKEE (reference sequence). This CDR3 has 19 residues. The CDR3 bases are TGTGCCAGCAGCCCCCGTTTACTAGCGGGGGGGCCTTCGCCCTACGAGCAGTACTTC. It translates to CASSPRLLAGGPSPYEQYF.

This rearrangement joins TRBV19 to TRBJ1-3, with unresolved D. V lost 3 bases and J lost 4, with 10 bases in between. This CDR3 contains 14 residues. Germline loops: CDR1 LNHDA, CDR2 SQIVND (reference sequence). CDR3 in DNA: TGTGCCAGTAGTATCGTGGCATCCGGAAACACCATATATTTT. This encodes CASSIVASGNTIYF.

The chain carries TRBV5-6 and TRBJ2-1; D uncertain. The CDR3 covers 13 residues. Germline V gene sequence: CDR1 SGHDT, CDR2 YYEEEE. The V and J ends lost 0 bases and 7 bases respectively, with 8 bases between them. The CDR3 sequence: CASSLAFGNEQFF. CDR3 DNA sequence: TGTGCCAGCAGCTTGGCCTTCGGGAATGAGCAGTTCTTC. Based on the CDR3 plus reference TRBV5-6 and TRBJ2-1, the full variable domain is DAGVTQSPTHLIKTRGQQVTLRCSPKSGHDTVSWYQQALGQGPQFIFQYYEEEERQRGNFPDRFSGHQFPNYSSELNVNALLLGDSALYLCASSLAFGNEQFFGPGTRLTVL.

V is TRBV6-5 and J is TRBJ1-2; D perhaps matches TRBD1 (6 bases). Germline loops: CDR1 MNHEY, CDR2 SVGAGI. There are 15 residues in the CDR3. The V end lost 5 bases, the J end lost 13 bases, and 26 bases lay between the germline ends. The CDR3, as DNA: TGTGCCAGCAGTGTACAGGGCCTGGGTCTAGGATTTCTCACCTTC. Protein: CASSVQGLGLGFLTF.

The chain joins TRBV19 to TRBJ2-1, with D hard to call. CDR3 size: 14 residues. Deletions cut 3 bases from V and 6 bases from J, with 12 bases between. Germline assignment: CDR1 LNHDA and CDR2 SQIVND (reference sequence). CDR3 bases: TGTGCCAGTAGTATGTTACTTTTTAGCAATGAGCAGTTCTTC. Amino acid sequence: CASSMLLFSNEQFF. The full variable domain, rest sourced from reference TRBV19 and TRBJ2-1, is DGGITQSPKYLFRKEGQNVTLSCEQNLNHDAMYWYRQDPGQGLRLIYYSQIVNDFQKGDIAEGYSVSREKKESFPLTVTSAQKNPTAFYLCASSMLLFSNEQFFGPGTRLTVL.

The chain recombines TRBV7-2 with TRBJ2-5; D remains unclear. Between the trimmed V and J ends, which lost 3 bases and 4 bases, there was a span of 9 bases. There are 13 residues in the CDR3. In germline, CDR1 is SGHTA, CDR2 FQGNSA. CDR3 in amino acids: CASSFSQLETQYF. The CDR3 DNA follows: TGTGCCAGCAGCTTCTCACAGTTAGAGACCCAGTACTTC.

This rearrangement joins TRBV27 to TRBJ2-3, with 16 bases identical to TRBD2. After removal of 5 bases from V and 6 bases from J, the junction contained 11 bases not matched to a gene. The CDR3 extends over 18 amino acids. The germline CDR1 and CDR2 sequences are MNHEY and SMNVEV (reference sequence). CDR3 DNA: TGTGCCAGCAGTCCCGGGACTAGCGGGGGGGCGGGATTGGATACGCAGTATTTT. It specifies CASSPGTSGGAGLDTQYF.

The rearrangement joins TRBV5-4 to TRBJ2-7, with a weak D call TRBD1 (6 bases). Germline loops: CDR1 SGHNT, CDR2 YYREEE (reference sequence). Trimming pared 2 bases from V and 6 bases from J, leaving 9 bases between. CDR3 length: 12 residues. CDR3 bases: TGTGCCAGCAGCTTCCCCAGGGGCGAGCAGTACTTC. Translating it yields CASSFPRGEQYF.

The V gene is TRBV27, the J gene TRBJ1-2; no definite D call. CDR3 length: 13 amino acids. The germline V gene has CDR1 MNHEY and CDR2 SMNVEV (reference sequence). V was shortened by 1 base and J by 2 bases, with 5 bases between the two germline ends. CDR3 DNA sequence: TGTGCCAGCAGTTTATGGCCGAACTATGGCTACACCTTC. Translated: CASSLWPNYGYTF.

The rearrangement joins TRBV7-2 to TRBJ2-7, with 10 bases fitting TRBD1. The germline CDR1 and CDR2 sequences are SGHTA and FQGNSA. V was pared by 3 bases and J by 0 bases, with 11 bases of the junction left unmatched. The length of the CDR3 is 18 residues. The CDR3 spells CASSFSFPGQGNSYEQYF. DNA for the CDR3: TGTGCCAGCAGCTTTTCATTCCCGGGACAGGGGAACTCCTACGAGCAGTACTTC.

The chain employs TRBV6-1 and TRBJ1-6; the D is unclear. Trimming removed 0 bases at V and 6 bases at J, with 12 bases between. CDR3 length: 16 residues. From germline, CDR1 is MNHNS and CDR2 SASEGT. For the CDR3, the DNA is TGTGCCAGCAGTGAAGCGCATGAGGTCCTTAATTCACCCCTCCACTTT. It translates to CASSEAHEVLNSPLHF.

The V and J genes are TRBV5-1 and TRBJ1-2; maybe TRBD1 (6 bases). Trimming removed 2 bases at V and 7 bases at J, with 12 bases between. Germline loops: CDR1 SGHRS, CDR2 YFSETQ. The CDR3 covers 13 residues. The CDR3 is CASSFNRDGGYTF. The CDR3 DNA reads TGCGCCAGCAGCTTTAACAGGGATGGTGGCTACACCTTC. Full variable domain (remainder filled in from reference TRBV5-1 and TRBJ1-2): KAGVTQTPRYLIKTRGQQVTLSCSPISGHRSVSWYQQTPGQGLQFLFEYFSETQRNKGNFPGRFSGRQFSNSRSEMNVSTLELGDSALYLCASSFNRDGGYTFGSGTRLTVV.

The gene calls are TRBV27 and TRBJ1-1, with TRBD1 matching 8 bases. Unmatched junction bases numbered 10, after V lost 4 bases and J lost 6 bases. From germline, CDR1 is MNHEY and CDR2 SMNVEV (reference sequence). This CDR3 spans 15 amino acids. Here the CDR3 DNA reads TGTGCCAGCAGTTACGTAGACAGGGGAAGGGCTGAAGCTTTCTTT. It translates to CASSYVDRGRAEAFF.

This chain connects TRBV9 to TRBJ2-7; a possible D gene is TRBD1 (6 bases). The germline CDR1 and CDR2 sequences are SGDLS and YYNGEE. V lost 0 bases and J lost 3, with 13 bases in between. The CDR3 loop spans 15 amino acids. CDR3 bases: TGTGCCAGCAGCGTAGGAATAGGGGGATTCTACGAGCAGTACTTC. Translated, it gives CASSVGIGGFYEQYF.

The chain carries TRBV6-4 and TRBJ2-3; 11 bases agree with TRBD2. This CDR3 has 16 amino acids. V gave up 4 bases and J gave up 3 bases; unmatched junction bases: 6. Germline CDR1 and CDR2: MRHNA and SNTAGT. In DNA, the CDR3 is TGTGCCAGCAGTGCCACTAGCGGGGGAGGTACAGATACGCAGTATTTT. It translates to CASSATSGGGTDTQYF.

This chain links TRBV2 with TRBJ2-1; 9 nucleotides line up with TRBD2. CDR1 and CDR2 (germline): SNHLY, FYNNEI. There are 19 residues in the CDR3. V gave up 3 bases and J gave up 0 bases; unmatched junction bases: 12. The CDR3 is CASSEVVAGGLSSYNEQFF. CDR3 coding DNA: TGTGCCAGCAGTGAGGTGGTGGCGGGGGGGCTAAGCTCCTACAATGAGCAGTTCTTC.

The chain carries TRBV27 and TRBJ2-1; 11 nucleotides agree with TRBD2. The CDR3 sequence is 15 residues long. Germline V gives CDR1 MNHEY, CDR2 SMNVEV (reference sequence). The V gene end was trimmed by 2 bases and the J gene end by 5 bases; junction bases not matched to a gene: 2. In DNA, the CDR3 is TGTGCCAGCAGTTTAAGTAGCGGGGGGGACAATGAGCAGTTCTTC. Translated: CASSLSSGGDNEQFF.

The chain joins TRBV11-2 to TRBJ1-2; D remains unclear. V shed 5 bases and J shed 2 bases, with 12 bases lying between them. CDR3 length equals 14 residues. The V gene's germline CDR1 is SGHAT and CDR2 FQNNGV. CDR3 region: CASSPSGENYGYTF. In DNA, the CDR3 is TGTGCCAGCAGCCCCTCCGGGGAGAACTATGGCTACACCTTC.

The chain combines TRBV5-1 with TRBJ2-3; D is perhaps TRBD1 (6 bases). Trimming left V 0 bases short and J 6 bases short, with 17 bases between. The CDR3 runs 16 residues. CDR1 is SGHRS, CDR2 YFSETQ, per germline. In nucleotides, the CDR3 is TGCGCCAGCAGCTTGGAAGAGGGGGTATCTGGGGATACGCAGTATTTT. It yields the protein CASSLEEGVSGDTQYF.

The V and J genes are TRBV27 and TRBJ2-7; 7 bases agree with TRBD1. Germline V lookup: CDR1 MNHEY, CDR2 SMNVEV (reference sequence). This CDR3 is 16 amino acids long. Losses at the gene ends were 3 bases for V and 2 bases for J; bases not matched to a gene: 10. CDR3: CASSFTSGQGAYEQYF. Here the CDR3 DNA reads TGTGCCAGCAGTTTTACGTCCGGGCAGGGGGCCTACGAGCAGTACTTC.

V and J are TRBV6-1 and TRBJ1-5, with TRBD1 matching 8 bases. Germline CDR1 reads MNHNS; CDR2 reads SASEGT. This CDR3 contains 15 residues. The junction had 11 bases not matched to a gene; V was cut back by 7 bases and J by 6 bases. The CDR3 sequence is CASTGQGRLSQPQHF. The CDR3 bases are TGTGCCAGCACCGGACAGGGTCGGTTGAGTCAGCCCCAGCATTTT.

J is TRBJ2-2 and V is TRBV7-8; 11 nucleotides agree with TRBD2. In germline, CDR1 is SGHVS, CDR2 FQNEAQ. The CDR3 spans 16 residues. The trim removed 5 bases at V and 1 base at J, leaving 3 bases unmatched. The CDR3 is CASSPGLAGNTGELFF. DNA for the CDR3: TGTGCCAGCAGCCCCGGACTAGCGGGGAACACCGGGGAGCTGTTTTTT.

The chain carries TRBV6-5 and TRBJ1-2, with TRBD1 as a possible D gene (6 bases). This CDR3 comprises 14 residues. V dropped 4 bases and J dropped 3 bases, with 12 bases sitting between them. Germline CDR1 MNHEY, CDR2 SVGAGI. CDR3 protein: CASSSRGFDYGYTF. The DNA for the CDR3 is TGTGCCAGCAGTTCCAGGGGTTTTGACTATGGCTACACCTTC.